One T cell receptor beta chain is described in this entry. This table comes from immunoSEQ multiplex PCR, and its TCRdb copy is limited to in-frame clones, with some not included. The sample has under 350,000 clones, approximately 83% seen once. The entry originates in a study of blood T cell repertoires in COVID-19. Background on the study: Samples representing acute and convalescent COVID-19 were sourced from the United States, Italy and Spain.

The junction had 12 bases not matched to a gene; V was cut back by 7 bases and J by 7 bases. The germline V gene has CDR1 MDHEN and CDR2 SYDVKM. The CDR3 contains 14 residues. The chain recombines TRBV28 with TRBJ2-7; TRBD1 matches at 8 bases. The source of this sequence is a woman between 35 and 50 years old with acute COVID-19. Input material: PBMCs or T cells enriched from blood (not recorded which). Here the CDR3 reads CASNMDRAIVEQYF. The CDR3 nucleotides read TGTGCCAGCAATATGGACAGGGCCATCGTGGAGCAGTACTTC.